This TCR beta chain was recovered during a study of T cell repertoires in cytomegalovirus infection. At the level of the study: The public TCR beta signatures pointed to both CMV infection and matching HLA type.

As regards this clonotype: No antigen is known for it.

Study findings and constraints: What dominated the ex vivo response were HLA-C-restricted CMV-specific TCR beta clonotypes.

Germline CDR1 is MNHEY and CDR2 is SVGEGT. V lost 6 bases to trimming and J lost 11 bases, with 23 bases between them. The CDR3 covers 15 residues. TCRdb independently ran MiXCR on the reads; one entry per CDR3 protein. The sample carries 160,000 or so distinct CDR3 sequences, 17% recorded once. The TCR was taken from a human donor in good health (CMV status not recorded). Some clones in this sample may be carry-over from other donors' samples. Material: CD8+ T cells from PBMCs. The chain combines TRBV6-2 or TRBV6-3 with TRBJ1-5; D perhaps matches TRBD1 (5 bases). CDR3 residues: CASSKLDTTHTAQHF. CDR3 sequence (DNA): TGTGCCAGCAGCAAATTGGACACCACACATACCGCCCAGCATTTT.